Below, 30 T cell receptor beta chains from the same sample are listed, as sequenced in a study of blood T cells in healthy people across ages. A second roughly 6 to 11 cycle PCR used barcoded and J-beta primers. TCRdb passed the 5' RACE reads through MiXCR, listing each CDR3 protein once. The sample lists 850,000 to 1,300,000 distinct CDR3 sequences, 40% to 55% occurring once. The sample taken for sequencing was blood. These receptors came from a woman aged 60-75 years in good health.

This chain uses TRBV20-1 with TRBJ2-3, with a weak D call TRBD2 (5 bases). The CDR3 is 16 residues long. Trimming left V 0 bases short and J 2 bases short, with 15 bases between. CDR1 and CDR2 from the germline V gene are DFQATT and SNEGSKA (reference sequence). The CDR3 region is CSARDLLARITDTQYF. Written as DNA, the CDR3 is TGCAGTGCTAGAGATCTCCTAGCAAGAATCACAGATACGCAGTATTTT.

Concerning this clonotype: This may arise from a read error, as a much more abundant clone is one base away. J is TRBJ1-6 and V is TRBV25-1; D might be TRBD1 (5 bases). Germline CDR1 reads MGHDK; CDR2 reads SYGVNS. The CDR3 has 13 residues. Between the trimmed V and J ends, which lost 4 bases and 11 bases, there was a span of 12 bases. CDR3 nucleotides: TGTGCCAGCAGTGTCAGGGCGGACGCACCCCTCCACTTT. Protein: CASSVRADAPLHF.

This clonotype was seen at least ten times. This chain joins TRBV7-2 and TRBJ2-3, with TRBD2 matching over 7 bases. This CDR3 spans 15 amino acids. Germline trimming cut 0 bases from V and 2 bases from J; bases unmatched to any gene: 2. In germline, CDR1 is SGHTA, CDR2 FQGNSA. The CDR3 DNA reads as TGTGCCAGCAGCTTAGCGGGAGGGCACACAGATACGCAGTATTTT. Translated, it gives CASSLAGGHTDTQYF.

In its sample, this clonotype was seen a few times. The genes are TRBV28 and TRBJ2-3; the match to TRBD2 covers 16 bases. The CDR3 length is 17 residues. Germline V CDR1 and CDR2: MDHEN, SYDVKM. With 6 bases clipped from V and 6 bases from J, the junction kept 9 bases outside the gene matches. The CDR3 DNA is TGTGCCAGCAGGGGACTAGCGGGAGGGCCTAATTGGGATACGCAGTATTTT. Translated, it gives CASRGLAGGPNWDTQYF.

The table lists this clonotype with a few counts. The chain employs TRBV2 and TRBJ2-7, with D maybe TRBD2 (5 bases). The CDR3 has 14 residues. Germline lookup yields CDR1 SNHLY and CDR2 FYNNEI. V lost 7 bases to trimming and J lost 2 bases, with 15 bases between them. The CDR3 bases are TGTGCCAGCATTCGAGGGATAGTGACCTACGAGCAGTACTTC. Protein: CASIRGIVTYEQYF.

The V and J genes are TRBV6-2 or TRBV6-3 and TRBJ2-5, with D perhaps matching TRBD1 or TRBD2 (5 bases each). This CDR3 is built from 13 residues. Germline V lookup: CDR1 MNHEY, CDR2 SVGEGT. The V end was cut by 8 bases, the J end by 4 bases, with 14 bases between. The CDR3 is CASLSGALETQYF. The CDR3 nucleotides read TGTGCCAGCCTATCCGGGGCACTAGAGACCCAGTACTTC.

This clonotype appeared a single time. The genes are TRBV29-1 and TRBJ1-2; possible D gene TRBD1, 5 bases. The CDR3 has 15 amino acids. CDR1 is SQVTM, CDR2 ANQGSEA, per germline. V lost 2 bases and J 5 bases, leaving 18 bases between the germline ends. This CDR3 reads CSVESEQGPWYGYTF. CDR3 nucleotide sequence: TGCAGCGTTGAAAGCGAGCAGGGTCCTTGGTATGGCTACACCTTC.

CDR3: CASGDSLNEQFF. The CDR3 nucleotides read TGTGCTAGTGGGGACAGTCTTAATGAGCAGTTCTTC. V and J are TRBV12-5 and TRBJ2-1; tentative D call: TRBD1 (6 bases). The V and J ends lost 6 bases and 7 bases respectively, with 10 bases between them. The length of the CDR3 is 12 residues. Per germline, CDR1 LGHNT and CDR2 FRNRAP. The entire variable domain, with the rest obtained from reference TRBV12-5 and TRBJ2-1, is as follows: DARVTQTPRHKVTEMGQEVTMRCQPILGHNTVFWYRQTMMQGLELLAYFRNRAPLDDSGMPKDRFSAEMPDATLATLKIQPSEPRDSAVYFCASGDSLNEQFFGPGTRLTVL.

The V gene is TRBV27, the J gene TRBJ2-5; D may be TRBD2 (5 bases). Per the germline V gene, CDR1 is MNHEY and CDR2 is SMNVEV (reference sequence). This CDR3 comprises 15 residues. Trimming pared 3 bases from V and 5 bases from J, leaving 16 bases between. CDR3: CASSLGVARPETQYF. The CDR3 DNA is TGTGCCAGCAGTTTGGGAGTGGCCAGGCCGGAGACCCAGTACTTC.

The chain couples TRBV24-1 to TRBJ2-7; perhaps TRBD1 as D (5 bases). Trimming left V 2 bases short and J 1 base short, with 8 bases between. Per the germline V gene, CDR1 is KGHDR and CDR2 is SFDVKD. The CDR3 length is 14 residues. The CDR3 DNA follows: TGTGCCACCAGTGATTATGACAGTTCCTACGAGCAGTACTTC. This gives the protein CATSDYDSSYEQYF.

The V call is TRBV9, the J call TRBJ2-1; unclear D gene. Germline V gene data show CDR1 as SGDLS and CDR2 as YYNGEE. Trimming took off 3 bases at V and 10 bases at J, with 14 bases between the two ends. This CDR3 comprises 13 residues. Here the CDR3 reads CASSGDPRSEQFF. CDR3 sequence (DNA): TGTGCCAGCAGCGGAGATCCCCGCTCCGAGCAGTTCTTC. Combining the CDR3 with reference TRBV9 and TRBJ2-1 gives the whole variable domain DSGVTQTPKHLITATGQRVTLRCSPRSGDLSVYWYQQSLDQGLQFLIQYYNGEERAKGNILERFSAQQFPDLHSELNLSSLELGDSALYFCASSGDPRSEQFFGPGTRLTVL.

The V and J genes are TRBV10-3 and TRBJ2-5; 10 bases are a match to TRBD2. The closer fit of TRBJ2-7 to the DNA end suggests the J call may be wrong. Looked up from germline, CDR1 is ENHRY and CDR2 is SYGVKD. The CDR3 sequence is 15 residues long. The CDR3 region is CAISESASGSREQYF. DNA of the CDR3: TGTGCCATCAGTGAGTCGGCTAGCGGGAGCCGCGAGCAGTACTTC.

V gene TRBV18 combines with J gene TRBJ2-3; 9 positions agree with TRBD1. Germline assignment: CDR1 KGHSH and CDR2 LQKENI. With V trimmed by 5 bases and J by 2 bases, 5 bases remained unmatched. The CDR3 runs to 15 residues. CDR3 sequence (DNA): TGTGCCAGCTCATCCTACAGGGGGCCCACAGATACGCAGTATTTT. Translation gives CASSSYRGPTDTQYF. Full variable domain (missing parts from reference TRBV18 and TRBJ2-3): NAGVMQNPRHLVRRRGQEARLRCSPMKGHSHVYWYRQLPEEGLKFMVYLQKENIIDESGMPKERFSAEFPKEGPSILRIQQVVRGDSAAYFCASSSYRGPTDTQYFGPGTRLTVL.

The chain has TRBV7-8 and TRBJ1-5, with no clear D. Germline V lookup: CDR1 SGHVS, CDR2 FQNEAQ. This CDR3 has 12 amino acids. Trimming left V 2 bases short and J 6 bases short, with 5 bases between. Here the CDR3 reads CASSLIRQPQHF. Here the CDR3 DNA reads TGTGCCAGCAGCTTAATTCGTCAGCCCCAGCATTTT.

Ten or more counts support this clonotype. This may be a read error, as it is one base from a much larger clone. The chain is built from TRBV29-1 and TRBJ2-5; 7 bases are a match to TRBD2. Germline assignment: CDR1 SQVTM and CDR2 ANQGSEA. J gave up 11 bases and V 3 bases, and 15 bases lay outside the gene matches. The CDR3 has 14 amino acids. The DNA for the CDR3 is TGCAGCGTTGATGTAGCGGGCACTTACAATGAGCAGTACTTC. Translated: CSVDVAGTYNEQYF.

This rearrangement joins TRBV15 to TRBJ1-2; D might be TRBD1 (5 bases). The V gene lost 8 bases and the J gene lost 4 bases, with 17 bases spanning the gap. CDR1 LNHNV and CDR2 YYDKDF come from the germline V gene (reference sequence). The CDR3 is 14 amino acids. Written as DNA, the CDR3 is TGTGCCACCGGTGGGCAGGTCCAGGGCTATGGCTACACCTTC. Its protein product is CATGGQVQGYGYTF.

The V gene is TRBV15, the J gene TRBJ2-1; 9 bases are shared with TRBD1. With V trimmed by 6 bases and J by 4 bases, 7 bases remained unmatched. The V gene's germline CDR1 is LNHNV and CDR2 YYDKDF (reference sequence). This CDR3 region has 15 residues. The CDR3 bases are TGTGCCACCAGTTCCCCGGACAGGGGATACAATGAGCAGTTCTTC. Translating gives CATSSPDRGYNEQFF.

This rearrangement joins TRBV11-2 to TRBJ2-5; D is perhaps TRBD1 (6 bases). Per the germline V gene, CDR1 is SGHAT and CDR2 is FQNNGV. The CDR3 totals 16 residues. Trimming shortened V by 5 bases and J by 3 bases, and 19 bases separated the two germline ends. The CDR3 loop reads CASSPNLGAPKETQYF. DNA of the CDR3: TGTGCCAGCAGCCCCAATTTGGGGGCGCCCAAAGAGACCCAGTACTTC.

This sequence joins TRBV20-1 and TRBJ2-7; 13 positions agree with TRBD2. V dropped 6 bases and J dropped 0; count of bases not matched to a gene: 8. Per germline, CDR1 DFQATT and CDR2 SNEGSKA (reference sequence). CDR3 length equals 16 residues. CDR3 amino acids: CSASGTSGTSSYEQYF. The CDR3 coding sequence is TGCAGTGCGTCCGGGACTAGCGGGACGAGCTCCTACGAGCAGTACTTC.

The chain combines TRBV25-1 with TRBJ1-6; no firm D call. CDR3 size: 15 residues. The germline gives CDR1 MGHDK, CDR2 SYGVNS. Trimming pared 5 bases from V and 10 bases from J, leaving 18 bases between. The CDR3 nucleotides read TGTGCCAGCAGTCTTGGACCTCTAGGGTGGTCACCCCTCCACTTT. Amino acid sequence: CASSLGPLGWSPLHF.

The V call is TRBV20-1, the J call TRBJ2-7; 10 bases are a match to TRBD2. The V gene's germline CDR1 is DFQATT and CDR2 SNEGSKA (reference sequence). V lost 6 bases, J lost 2 bases, and 7 bases stayed unmatched. This CDR3 has 14 amino acids. The DNA of the CDR3 is TGCAGTGCGCAAAGGACTAGCGGACCCTACGAGCAGTACTTC. Translation: CSAQRTSGPYEQYF.

This chain uses TRBV27 with TRBJ2-7; D might be TRBD2 (7 bases). The CDR3 has 19 residues. V gave up 3 bases and J gave up 2 bases, with 26 bases separating them. Per germline, CDR1 MNHEY and CDR2 SMNVEV (reference sequence). CDR3 coding DNA: TGTGCCAGCAGTTTCCGGTCGGTTGGGGAGGGGGAGTCCCCCTACGAGCAGTACTTC. Translation gives CASSFRSVGEGESPYEQYF.

The chain joins TRBV12-3 or TRBV12-4 to TRBJ1-5; D remains ambiguous. This CDR3 region has 13 residues. V was cut by 5 bases and J by 6 bases, with 11 bases left in between. CDR3 coding DNA: TGTGCCAGCAGTCTGTTAGAAGGTCAGCCCCAGCATTTT. This codes for CASSLLEGQPQHF.

The CDR3 DNA follows: TGCGCCAGCAGCTTGGAAAGGGACAGGGTTGGCGAGCAGTACTTC. Residues: CASSLERDRVGEQYF. The chain has TRBV5-1 and TRBJ2-4, with 9 bases aligning to TRBD1. The DNA matches TRBJ2-7 better at its end, which makes the J call doubtful. Per the germline V gene, CDR1 is SGHRS and CDR2 is YFSETQ. The CDR3 has 15 residues.

This chain links TRBV20-1 with TRBJ2-1; 11 bases are a match to TRBD2. The V gene end was trimmed by 1 base and the J gene end by 4 bases; junction bases not matched to a gene: 3. The CDR3 has 15 amino acids. From germline, CDR1 is DFQATT and CDR2 SNEGSKA (reference sequence). The CDR3 sequence is CSARAGTSGYNEQFF. DNA for the CDR3: TGCAGTGCTAGAGCCGGGACTAGCGGTTACAATGAGCAGTTCTTC.

The chain links TRBV9 to TRBJ2-7; TRBD2 matches at 9 bases. CDR1 is SGDLS and CDR2 is YYNGEE in the germline V gene. J gave up 0 bases and V 4 bases, and 11 bases lay outside the gene matches. The CDR3 totals 17 residues. The CDR3 bases are TGTGCCAGCAGCCCTTACCCCACTAGCGGGCGCTCCTACGAGCAGTACTTC. It translates to CASSPYPTSGRSYEQYF.

In DNA form, the CDR3 reads TGTGCCAGCAGCCTAACGAGACAGGTTTTATCCGGCGAGCAGTACTTC. This sequence encodes CASSLTRQVLSGEQYF. The V call is TRBV11-2, the J call TRBJ2-5; a possible D gene is TRBD1 (6 bases). Near its end, the DNA agrees better with TRBJ2-7, so the J call may be wrong. This CDR3 region has 16 residues. CDR1 and CDR2 from the germline V gene are SGHAT and FQNNGV.

This clonotype occurred a few times. The gene calls are TRBV20-1 and TRBJ2-5; D not resolved. Germline lookup yields CDR1 DFQATT and CDR2 SNEGSKA (reference sequence). The CDR3 length is 13 residues. V lost 0 bases and J lost 7, with 12 bases in between. The CDR3 is CSARDFQLGTQYF. DNA for the CDR3: TGCAGTGCTAGAGATTTCCAGTTGGGGACCCAGTACTTC.

This clonotype was counted only a few times. The chain uses TRBV12-3 or TRBV12-4 and TRBJ1-1; no clear D. The ends were cut back, 7 bases at V and 4 bases at J, with 13 bases in the middle. The CDR3 totals 13 residues. The DNA for the CDR3 is TGTGCCAGCACCGGGCTTGTCCCCACTGAAGCTTTCTTT. Residues: CASTGLVPTEAFF.

The V and J genes are TRBV10-2 and TRBJ2-7; perhaps TRBD2 as D (6 bases). The germline V and J ends were trimmed by 6 bases and 3 bases, with 9 bases remaining between them. The CDR3 has 12 residues. Germline CDR1 and CDR2: WSHSY and SAAADI. The CDR3, as DNA: TGCGCCAGCAGGGCGGGGAACTACGAGCAGTACTTC. This codes for CASRAGNYEQYF.